The source of this TCR beta chain is a study of blood T cell repertoires in COVID-19. Study context: T cells, B-cell-depleted T cells, or PBMCs supplied cDNA or gDNA.

The CDR3 is 12 residues long. In germline, CDR1 is MNHEY, CDR2 SVGAGI. V lost 8 bases to trimming and J lost 3 bases, with 8 bases between them. In the authors' workflow: Reference gene primer amplification in the assay estimated nucleated cell counts. Some clones are missing from TCRdb's copy, which holds only in-frame ones; the method was immunoSEQ multiplex PCR. That table is the source of V, J and clone size, and D and trimming were worked out from the DNA. This table holds some 240,000 clones, around 84% found once. This TCR was recovered from a woman between 40 and 55 years old who had recovered from COVID-19. This chain uses TRBV6-5 with TRBJ1-5; D not certain. Sequenced material: peripheral blood. The CDR3 DNA is TGTGCCAGCGTGGAGGACAATCAGCCCCAGCATTTT. This gives the protein CASVEDNQPQHF.